This T cell receptor beta chain is from a study of radiotherapy plus CTLA-4 blockade in lung cancer. Overall study: Disease control was present in roughly 29% of patients, and objective responses in approximately 19%. Whole-study results and caveats: Increased serum interferon-beta after radiation also reportedly predicted response strongly.

Notes on this clone: Its antigen remains unidentified.

The data were produced by immunoSEQ multiplex PCR, yet TCRdb's version contains in-frame clones alone and is incomplete. Of around 100,000 clones in the sample, more than 65% were seen once. Germline CDR1 is ENHRY and CDR2 is SYGVKD. The CDR3 contains 14 residues. Deletions cut 6 bases from V and 0 bases from J, with 11 bases between. CTLA-4 blockade with ipilimumab, together with focal radiation, was given to patients with chemo-refractory metastatic non-small-cell lung cancer. The sequence was obtained from a human donor with non-small cell lung cancer that progressed on radiotherapy plus ipilimumab. Some clones in this sample may be carry-over from other donors' samples. The sample was peripheral blood, taken from a patient treated with radiotherapy plus ipilimumab. The rearrangement links TRBV10-3 to TRBJ1-1; D perhaps matches TRBD1 (5 bases). The CDR3 reads CAIRPQGMNTEAFF. The CDR3 nucleotides read TGTGCCATCAGACCCCAGGGAATGAACACTGAAGCTTTCTTT.